These 17 T cell receptor beta chains were all obtained from the same sample, sequenced in a study of cytomegalovirus exposure and HLA in healthy donors (TCRdb year 2017). The receptor library was made with the immunoSEQ multiplex PCR assay. For the multiplex PCR, a mixture combining 60 forward primers for TCR Vbeta segments and 13 reverse primers for TCR Jbeta segments was used. This is the immuneACCESS table as TCRdb keeps it, with only in-frame sequences that have V and J called. A part of the clones is gone; compared with another copy, unresolved V genes explain less than half, and the rest is unexplained. The sample table holds about 46,000 clones. The ten largest clones take up more than 0.9% of the sample. Material for sequencing was PBMCs. The receptors derive from a woman aged 40 to 50 in good health and CMV-seronegative.

The chain links TRBV19 to TRBJ2-5; TRBD2 might be the D (6 bases). The CDR3 spans 14 residues. With 1 base removed from V and 7 bases from J, the gap between germline ends came to 13 bases. CDR1 and CDR2 from the germline V gene are LNHDA and SQIVND (reference sequence). The CDR3 region has the DNA TGTGCCAGTAGTATAGCGACAGCCGGGGGGACCCAGTACTTC. It codes for CASSIATAGGTQYF.

The chain has TRBV15 and TRBJ2-1; 7 bases fit TRBD1. The CDR3 is 16 residues long. J was trimmed by 9 bases and V by 0 bases; bases with no gene match: 11. CDR1 and CDR2 (germline): LNHNV, YYDKDF (reference sequence). The CDR3: CATSRDRDRPTGEQFF. DNA for the CDR3: TGTGCCACCAGCAGAGATCGGGACAGACCTACGGGTGAGCAGTTCTTC.

This rearrangement joins TRBV28 to TRBJ2-3; no firm D call. Germline V lookup: CDR1 MDHEN, CDR2 SYDVKM. The V end was cut by 6 bases, the J end by 2 bases, with 12 bases between. The CDR3 sequence is 14 residues long. In DNA form, the CDR3 reads TGTGCCAGCAGCGACACTTCCGACACAGATACGCAGTATTTT. It encodes CASSDTSDTDTQYF.

The genes are TRBV15 and TRBJ2-7; TRBD2 is a possible D gene (5 bases). Per germline, CDR1 LNHNV and CDR2 YYDKDF (reference sequence). This CDR3 spans 14 amino acids. Trimming shortened V by 4 bases and J by 2 bases, and 12 bases separated the two germline ends. The CDR3 sequence is CATSTLDGTYEQYF. CDR3 coding DNA: TGTGCCACCAGCACCCTGGACGGGACCTACGAGCAGTACTTC.

This rearrangement joins TRBV19 to TRBJ2-5; D is unresolved. CDR1 LNHDA and CDR2 SQIVND come from the germline V gene (reference sequence). Trimming left V 6 bases short and J 5 bases short, with 10 bases between. The CDR3 totals 12 residues. For the CDR3, the DNA is TGTGCCAGTAGCCCCTCCGGGGAGACCCAGTACTTC. It encodes CASSPSGETQYF. Full variable domain (missing parts from reference TRBV19 and TRBJ2-5): DGGITQSPKYLFRKEGQNVTLSCEQNLNHDAMYWYRQDPGQGLRLIYYSQIVNDFQKGDIAEGYSVSREKKESFPLTVTSAQKNPTAFYLCASSPSGETQYFGPGTRLLVL.

As concerns this clone: Other DNA sequences from this sample encode an identical CDR3 as well. The rearrangement uses TRBV4-1 and TRBJ2-5; 13 positions agree with TRBD2. The V and J ends lost 1 base and 4 bases, in that order; junction bases with no gene match: 0. This CDR3 has 15 residues. From germline, CDR1 is MGHRA and CDR2 YSYEKL. The CDR3 is CASSQGTSGRETQYF. The CDR3 coding sequence is TGCGCCAGCAGCCAAGGGACTAGCGGGAGAGAGACCCAGTACTTC.

The V and J genes are TRBV6-1 and TRBJ2-5; TRBD2 aligns across 8 bases. Germline V gives CDR1 MNHNS, CDR2 SASEGT. The junction had 2 bases not matched to a gene; V was cut back by 4 bases and J by 4 bases. CDR3 length: 13 residues. The CDR3, as DNA: TGTGCCAGCAGTGGCCTAGCGGGAGAGACCCAGTACTTC. Protein sequence: CASSGLAGETQYF.

The chain links TRBV6-1 to TRBJ2-7; TRBD1 matches 9 bases. V shed 0 bases, J shed 2 bases, and the junction held 2 bases outside the gene matches. The germline gives CDR1 MNHNS, CDR2 SASEGT. The CDR3 covers 15 residues. In nucleotides, the CDR3 is TGTGCCAGCAGTGAAGCGAGGACAGGGGCCTACGAGCAGTACTTC. It translates to CASSEARTGAYEQYF.

The chain links TRBV4-2 to TRBJ1-2; D unresolved. Trimming removed 0 bases from V and 6 bases from J, with 20 bases in between. Germline V gives CDR1 LGHNA, CDR2 YNFKEQ. This CDR3 spans 17 amino acids. CDR3 DNA sequence: TGTGCCAGCAGCCAAGAAGATTCGACGGGAGACGGGGATGGCTACACCTTC. Residues: CASSQEDSTGDGDGYTF.

The rearrangement links TRBV7-3 to TRBJ1-2; D may be TRBD1 (5 bases). Germline CDR1 reads SGHTA; CDR2 reads FQGTGA. Trimming cost V 3 bases and J 8 bases, with 13 bases left between them. The CDR3 has 13 residues. CDR3 in DNA: TGTGCCAGCAGCTTCGACAGTAGGAAGGGCTACACCTTC. It is translated as CASSFDSRKGYTF.

The V call is TRBV6-1, the J call TRBJ2-1, with D possibly matching TRBD2 (6 bases). Trimming removed 7 bases at V and 3 bases at J, with 10 bases between. CDR1 is MNHNS and CDR2 is SASEGT in the germline V gene. This CDR3 is 13 amino acids long. CDR3 nucleotide sequence: TGTGCCAGCAATAGCGGCTTCTACAATGAGCAGTTCTTC. As protein: CASNSGFYNEQFF.

The gene calls are TRBV19 and TRBJ2-7; 8 bases match TRBD1. CDR3 length equals 15 residues. V dropped 4 bases and J dropped 5; count of bases not matched to a gene: 10. Germline lookup yields CDR1 LNHDA and CDR2 SQIVND (reference sequence). The CDR3 bases are TGTGCCAGTAGTAGACCGGGACAGGTAGTTAACGAGCAGTACTTC. It translates to CASSRPGQVVNEQYF.

Note on this clone: At one end the junction does not follow the germline gene, possibly because of a read error. CDR3 sequence reads: CATSLAGPSTDTQYF. CDR3 nucleotide sequence: TGTGCCACCTCACTAGCGGGGCCTAGCACAGATACGCAGTATTTT. This chain joins TRBV18 and TRBJ2-3; 10 bases map to TRBD2. The germline CDR1 and CDR2 sequences are KGHSH and LQKENI. The CDR3 extends over 15 amino acids.

CDR3 loop: CASSLVGRGTEAFF. The CDR3 DNA reads as TGTGCCAGCAGCTTAGTTGGGAGAGGGACTGAAGCTTTCTTT. The chain recombines TRBV7-9 with TRBJ1-1; D remains unclear. This CDR3 is 14 amino acids long. Trimming removed 1 base at V and 5 bases at J, with 11 bases between. Germline V gene sequence: CDR1 SEHNR, CDR2 FQNEAQ (reference sequence).

The chain couples TRBV7-2 to TRBJ1-5; the match to TRBD1 covers 9 bases. With V trimmed by 5 bases and J by 6 bases, 11 bases remained unmatched. This CDR3 comprises 16 residues. Germline CDR1 reads SGHTA; CDR2 reads FQGNSA. CDR3 coding DNA: TGTGCCAGCAGCACCCTTCCCACAGGGGGCGGTCAGCCCCAGCATTTT. Translated: CASSTLPTGGGQPQHF.

This chain links TRBV19 with TRBJ1-5; weak D call: TRBD1 (5 bases). This CDR3 is 14 amino acids long. The germline gives CDR1 LNHDA, CDR2 SQIVND (reference sequence). V gave up 3 bases and J gave up 6 bases, with 12 bases separating them. The CDR3 nucleotides are TGTGCCAGTAGTATTGGCAGCGGGGGTCAGCCCCAGCATTTT. It translates to CASSIGSGGQPQHF. The variable domain in full, with the rest retrieved from reference TRBV19 and TRBJ1-5, is DGGITQSPKYLFRKEGQNVTLSCEQNLNHDAMYWYRQDPGQGLRLIYYSQIVNDFQKGDIAEGYSVSREKKESFPLTVTSAQKNPTAFYLCASSIGSGGQPQHFGDGTRLSIL.

The rearrangement uses TRBV6-5 and TRBJ1-3; D call uncertain. V was clipped by 6 bases and J by 4 bases, with 10 bases between them. This CDR3 spans 13 amino acids. CDR1 is MNHEY and CDR2 is SVGAGI in the germline V gene. DNA for the CDR3: TGTGCCAGCAGGCCTCCTGGCGGAAACACCATATATTTT. Its protein is CASRPPGGNTIYF.